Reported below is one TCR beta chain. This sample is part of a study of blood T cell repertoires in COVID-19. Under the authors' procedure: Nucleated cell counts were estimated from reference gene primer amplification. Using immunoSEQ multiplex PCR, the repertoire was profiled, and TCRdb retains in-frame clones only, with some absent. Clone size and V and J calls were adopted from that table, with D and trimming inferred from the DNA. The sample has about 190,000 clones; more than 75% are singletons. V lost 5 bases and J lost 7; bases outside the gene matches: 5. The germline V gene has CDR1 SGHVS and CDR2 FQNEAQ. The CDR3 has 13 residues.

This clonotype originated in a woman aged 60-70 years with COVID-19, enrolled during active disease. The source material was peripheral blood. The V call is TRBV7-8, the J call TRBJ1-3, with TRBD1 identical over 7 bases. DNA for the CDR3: TGTGCCAGCAGCAATGACAGGGTTAACACCATATATTTT. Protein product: CASSNDRVNTIYF.